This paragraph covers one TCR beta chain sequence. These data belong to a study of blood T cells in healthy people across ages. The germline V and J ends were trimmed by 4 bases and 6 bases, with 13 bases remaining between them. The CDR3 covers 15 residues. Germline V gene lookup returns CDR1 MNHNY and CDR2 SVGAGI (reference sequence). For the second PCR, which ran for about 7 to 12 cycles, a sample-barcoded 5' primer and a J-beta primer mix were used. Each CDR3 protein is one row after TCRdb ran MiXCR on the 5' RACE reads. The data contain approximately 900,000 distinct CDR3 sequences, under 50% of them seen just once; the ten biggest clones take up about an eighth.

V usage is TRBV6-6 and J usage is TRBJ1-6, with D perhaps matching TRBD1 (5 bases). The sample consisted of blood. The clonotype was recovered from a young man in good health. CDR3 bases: TGTGCCAGCAGTTCCAGACCGGGACTTAATTCACCCCTCCACTTT. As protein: CASSSRPGLNSPLHF.